Listed below are T cell receptor beta chains from one sample, sequenced in a study of blood T cell repertoires in COVID-19. The repertoire was sequenced with immunoSEQ multiplex PCR; TCRdb's copy has only in-frame clones and lacks some. The data show about 250,000 clones, 70% to 90% seen once. Sequenced: PBMCs or T cells enriched from blood (not recorded which). These receptors all come from a man in his forties or fifties who had recovered from COVID-19. Each CDR3 is given with its conserved first and last residue. The order of the fields is V gene, D gene, clone size, J gene, CDR3 DNA, CDR3 protein. The D gene is left open where the match is weak. Clone size is given for some rows only: seen once, a few or many times, or a class if the clone is expanded.

TRBV19	NA	NA	TRBJ1-5	TGTGCCAGCACAGGTGACAATCAGCCCCAGCATTTT	CASTGDNQPQHF
TRBV7-6	TRBD1	NA	TRBJ1-4	TGTGCCAGCAGCTTAGCACAGGGGGCCGCTAATGAAAAACTGTTTTTT	CASSLAQGAANEKLFF
TRBV5-1	TRBD2	NA	TRBJ2-7	TGCGCCAGCAGCTGGACTAGCGGGAGTTTATACGAGCAGTACTTC	CASSWTSGSLYEQYF
TRBV4-1	NA	few	TRBJ2-3	TGCGCCAGCAGCCAAGATAATCCAGATACGCAGTATTTT	CASSQDNPDTQYF
TRBV6-1	NA	once	TRBJ1-1	TGTGCCAGCAGTGATCAGGCTAACACTGAAGCTTTCTTT	CASSDQANTEAFF
TRBV5-1	NA	NA	TRBJ2-2	TGCGCCAGCAGCTTCAGGGACACCGGGGAGCTGTTTTTT	CASSFRDTGELFF
TRBV3-1/TRBV3-2	NA	NA	TRBJ1-1	TGTGCCAGCAGCCAGAGCGACAGGAACACTGAAGCTTTCTTT	CASSQSDRNTEAFF
TRBV5-1	NA	NA	TRBJ1-2	TGCGCCAGCAGCCGTGACAGCGCCTATGGCTACACCTTC	CASSRDSAYGYTF
TRBV7-8	NA	NA	TRBJ2-1	TGTGCCAGCAGCTTAGCGCCACTACGGACCTACAATGAGCAGTTCTTC	CASSLAPLRTYNEQFF
TRBV2	NA	NA	TRBJ2-4	TGTGCCAGCATGGCAGGGGCCAACAAAAACATTCAGTACTTC	CASMAGANKNIQYF
TRBV19	TRBD1	NA	TRBJ1-1	TGTGCCAGTACCCCAGCTCGGGAGGGGGCAGGGAACACTGAAGCTTTCTTT	CASTPAREGAGNTEAFF
TRBV2	NA	NA	TRBJ1-5	TGTGCCACCGGTCGAGAGGGCAATCAGCCCCAGCATTTT	CATGREGNQPQHF
TRBV24-1	NA	NA	TRBJ2-5	TGTGCCACCAGTGATTCCCGCGGGGGCGCAGAGACCCAGTACTTC	CATSDSRGGAETQYF
TRBV2	NA	NA	TRBJ1-2	TGTGCCAGCAGTCTCGGTCCACCTCGTGGCTACACCTTC	CASSLGPPRGYTF
TRBV5-5	NA	NA	TRBJ1-2	TGTGCCAGCAGCTTGGCAGGATATGGCTACACCTTC	CASSLAGYGYTF
TRBV18	NA	NA	TRBJ1-1	TGTGCCAGCCGAACTACGATTGGGAACACTGAAGCTTTCTTT	CASRTTIGNTEAFF
TRBV11-2	NA	NA	TRBJ2-5	TGTGCCAGCAGCCCCCAGCCGGCAGGGCAAGAGACCCAGTACTTC	CASSPQPAGQETQYF
TRBV20-1	TRBD2	NA	TRBJ2-5	TGCAGTGCTAGTGTAGCGGGGGGGCTCAGCGGGGAGACCCAGTACTTC	CSASVAGGLSGETQYF
TRBV10-2	NA	NA	TRBJ1-1	TGCGCCAGCGGTCAAGGCAGGGGCACTGAAGCTTTCTTT	CASGQGRGTEAFF
TRBV21-1	NA	NA	TRBJ2-4	TGTGCCAGCAGCACTGACAACCCGGGACTAGTGGTCAAAAACATTCAGTACTTC	CASSTDNPGLVVKNIQYF
TRBV24-1	TRBD2	NA	TRBJ2-5	TGTGCCACCAGTGATTTCGGAACTAGCGGACAAGAGACCCAGTACTTC	CATSDFGTSGQETQYF
TRBV3-1/TRBV3-2	TRBD2	NA	TRBJ2-3	TGTGCCAGCAGCCAACCGGGACTAGCGGTCACAGATACGCAGTATTTT	CASSQPGLAVTDTQYF
TRBV9	NA	NA	TRBJ2-7	TGTGCCAGCAGCGTAGGGTGGACCGGGACTGACGAGCAGTACTTC	CASSVGWTGTDEQYF
TRBV25-1	NA	NA	TRBJ2-1	TGTGCCAGCAGTGCACCCGGGTCTTTCGGCAATGAGCAGTTCTTC	CASSAPGSFGNEQFF
TRBV11-2	TRBD2	NA	TRBJ2-7	TGTGCCAGCAGCTTAGACTTTTCGCGGGGGGCTCCCTCCTACGAGCAGTACTTC	CASSLDFSRGAPSYEQYF
TRBV28	TRBD2	once	TRBJ2-1	TGTGCCAGCAGTTCGCCTAGCGGGAGACTGGTGTTCTTC	CASSSPSGRLVFF
TRBV12-3/TRBV12-4	NA	NA	TRBJ2-3	TGTGCCAGCAGTTACGGGAGCACAGATACGCAGTATTTT	CASSYGSTDTQYF
TRBV6-5	NA	NA	TRBJ1-3	TGTGCCAGCAGTTACTCTTGGACAGCTGGAAACACCATATATTTT	CASSYSWTAGNTIYF
TRBV7-9	NA	NA	TRBJ1-2	TGTGCCAGCAGCTTAGCCTCTCCGACGGACACTAACTATGGCTACACCTTC	CASSLASPTDTNYGYTF
TRBV11-2	NA	NA	TRBJ1-1	TGTGCCAGCAGCTCGTATGGGGGGGAGACTGAAGCTTTCTTT	CASSSYGGETEAFF
TRBV5-1	NA	once	TRBJ2-7	TGCGCCAGCAGCTTATCCGGGACAATTACCTACGAGCAGTACTTC	CASSLSGTITYEQYF
TRBV12-3/TRBV12-4	NA	NA	TRBJ2-5	TGTGCCAGCAGTTTATCGGAGACCCAGTACTTC	CASSLSETQYF
TRBV11-2	NA	NA	TRBJ2-1	TGTGCCAGCAGTTTTAACAGGGAGAATGAGCAGTTCTTC	CASSFNRENEQFF
TRBV6-5	TRBD1	NA	TRBJ2-5	TGTGCCAGCAGTTACTCCGGACAGGGCCCCCAAGAGACCCAGTACTTC	CASSYSGQGPQETQYF
TRBV28	NA	NA	TRBJ1-3	TGTGCCAGCAGTAGGGGCGGCGGGGCGGCGTGGTCCGGAAACACCATATATTTT	CASSRGGGAAWSGNTIYF
TRBV27	NA	NA	TRBJ2-1	TGTGCCAGCAGTTTATATCCCCCCAGCGCTACCTACAATGAGCAGTTCTTC	CASSLYPPSATYNEQFF
TRBV27	NA	few	TRBJ2-1	TGTGCCAGCAGCTTAGGTGGACAGCGTACCTACAATGAGCAGTTCTTC	CASSLGGQRTYNEQFF
TRBV27	NA	once	TRBJ1-4	TGTGCCAGCAGTTTACTAGGTTTCGGTGAAAAACTGTTTTTT	CASSLLGFGEKLFF
TRBV28	NA	NA	TRBJ2-7	TGTGCCTCAGTTCCTTCTCCGCTTTCCTACGAGCAGTACTTC	CASVPSPLSYEQYF
TRBV4-2	NA	NA	TRBJ1-2	TGTGCCAGCAGCCAATACACAGGGACCCGTGGCTACACCTTC	CASSQYTGTRGYTF
TRBV29-1	TRBD1	once	TRBJ1-1	TGCAGCGCCTCAAAAGGGGGCGCCGGGAACACTGAAGCTTTCTTT	CSASKGGAGNTEAFF
TRBV2	NA	NA	TRBJ2-2	TGTGCCAGCAGTGACAACAGGGTCACCGGGGAGCTGTTTTTT	CASSDNRVTGELFF
TRBV4-3	NA	NA	TRBJ1-4	TGCGCCAGCAGCCAAGTTGGCAGCGCGAAAAAACTGTTTTTT	CASSQVGSAKKLFF
TRBV7-2	TRBD1	NA	TRBJ1-2	TGTGCCAGCAGCTTCCAGGGGGCGGTCCGTGGCTACACCTTC	CASSFQGAVRGYTF
TRBV20-1	NA	NA	TRBJ1-1	TGCAGTGCGGAATTCGGCGACAGTTCATTT	CSAEFGDSSF
TRBV18	TRBD1	NA	TRBJ1-6	TGTGCCAGCTCACGGACGACAGGGAAAGGGGAGAATTCACCCCTCCACTTT	CASSRTTGKGENSPLHF
TRBV5-1	NA	NA	TRBJ1-4	TGCGCCAGCAGCGTCCAGGCTAATGAAAAACTGTTTTTT	CASSVQANEKLFF
TRBV11-2	NA	NA	TRBJ1-5	TGTGCCAGCAGCCCCGGGGAAGGGTATAGCAATCAGCCCCAGCATTTT	CASSPGEGYSNQPQHF
TRBV4-3	NA	few	TRBJ2-3	TGCGCCAGCAGCCAAGATGGTACGGGGGTAGATACGCAGTATTTT	CASSQDGTGVDTQYF
TRBV30	NA	NA	TRBJ1-2	TGTGCCAGACAAGGAGGGGCGAACTATGGCTACACCTTC	CARQGGANYGYTF
TRBV7-9	NA	NA	TRBJ2-7	TGTGCCAGCAGCACCATGGGGACTGGGACCTACGAGCAGTACTTC	CASSTMGTGTYEQYF
TRBV9	TRBD1	NA	TRBJ1-6	TGTGCCAGCAGGGGGACAGGGGGCAATTCACCCCTCCACTTT	CASRGTGGNSPLHF
TRBV6-5	TRBD1	NA	TRBJ2-7	TGTGCCAGCAGTCGGGACAGGGGGTACGAGCAGTACTTC	CASSRDRGYEQYF